The next 32 T cell receptor beta chains were all read from a single sample in a study of blood T cell repertoires in COVID-19. Only in-frame clones appear in the TCRdb table, and some are missing; sequencing was by immunoSEQ multiplex PCR. The sample holds 70,000 or so clones; about 88% are singletons and the top ten take approximately 1.4%. Sequenced material: peripheral blood. These receptors all come from a man aged 45-65 years with acute or convalescent COVID-19.

V gene TRBV29-1 combines with J gene TRBJ2-3; D ambiguous. V was trimmed by 8 bases and J by 2 bases, leaving 5 bases between them. Germline V gene data show CDR1 as SQVTM and CDR2 as ANQGSEA. The CDR3 totals 10 residues. The CDR3 sequence: CSSNTDTQYF. CDR3 DNA sequence: TGCAGCTCAAACACAGATACGCAGTATTTT.

The J gene is TRBJ1-1, the V gene TRBV28, with D possibly TRBD1 on 5 matching bases. Trimming removed 7 bases at V and 4 bases at J, with 19 bases between. Germline assignment: CDR1 MDHEN and CDR2 SYDVKM. CDR3 length equals 15 residues. The CDR3 DNA sequence: TGTGCCAGCACTGGGGAGGGGCGCGGACGCACTGAAGCTTTCTTT. Its protein product is CASTGEGRGRTEAFF.

The chain joins TRBV7-9 to TRBJ1-2; 9 bases are shared with TRBD1. Germline CDR1 SEHNR, CDR2 FQNEAQ (reference sequence). Trimming took 5 bases from V and 4 from J; bases not matched to a gene: 8. The CDR3 totals 15 residues. CDR3 in amino acids: CASSEAGTGFYGYTF. The CDR3 bases are TGTGCCAGCAGCGAGGCCGGGACAGGGTTCTATGGCTACACCTTC.

The chain is built from TRBV2 and TRBJ2-5; TRBD1 aligns across 7 bases. The CDR3 is 15 amino acids. CDR1 is SNHLY and CDR2 is FYNNEI in the germline V gene. Trimming at V came to 5 bases and at J to 1 base, leaving 7 bases not matched to a gene. The CDR3 sequence is CASSQRQGRQETQYF. The DNA of the CDR3 is TGTGCCAGCAGTCAAAGACAGGGACGCCAAGAGACCCAGTACTTC. Full variable domain (remainder filled in from reference TRBV2 and TRBJ2-5): EPEVTQTPSHQVTQMGQEVILRCVPISNHLYFYWYRQILGQKVEFLVSFYNNEISEKSEIFDDQFSVERPDGSNFTLKIRSTKLEDSAMYFCASSQRQGRQETQYFGPGTRLLVL.

V gene TRBV7-9 combines with J gene TRBJ2-1, with TRBD2 as a possible D gene (6 bases). Germline CDR1 and CDR2: SEHNR and FQNEAQ (reference sequence). The CDR3 length is 13 residues. The V gene lost 5 bases and the J gene lost 3 bases, with 8 bases spanning the gap. This chain's CDR3 is CASSPGGYNEQFF. The CDR3 DNA is TGTGCCAGCAGCCCCGGGGGCTACAATGAGCAGTTCTTC.

The rearrangement joins TRBV4-1 to TRBJ2-4, with 8 bases that match TRBD1. The CDR3 totals 16 residues. Germline V gene sequence: CDR1 MGHRA, CDR2 YSYEKL. The trim removed 0 bases at V and 7 bases at J, leaving 8 bases unmatched. The CDR3 nucleotides read TGCGCCAGCAGCCAAGATCCCACAGGGGGATTCAACATTCAGTACTTC. It codes for CASSQDPTGGFNIQYF.

This chain joins TRBV5-8 and TRBJ2-4; 12 bases are a match to TRBD1. V was clipped by 3 bases and J by 9 bases; unmatched bases: 4. CDR3 length: 14 residues. Germline V CDR1 and CDR2: SGHTS, YDEGEE. The CDR3 nucleotides are TGTGCCAGCAGCTCCGGGACAGGGGGCGGCATTCAGTACTTC. This sequence encodes CASSSGTGGGIQYF.

The chain employs TRBV6-2 or TRBV6-3 and TRBJ2-3, with D maybe TRBD2 (7 bases). Trimming shortened V by 2 bases and J by 5 bases, and 17 bases separated the two germline ends. Germline loops: CDR1 MNHEY, CDR2 SVGEGT. The CDR3 totals 16 residues. The CDR3 reads CASSYVQAGEGDTQYF. As DNA, the CDR3 is TGTGCCAGCAGTTACGTCCAGGCAGGGGAGGGAGATACGCAGTATTTT.

The rearrangement uses TRBV7-2 and TRBJ2-3; 10 bases match TRBD2. Germline trimming cut 5 bases from V and 3 bases from J; bases unmatched to any gene: 8. CDR3 length: 16 amino acids. The germline CDR1 and CDR2 sequences are SGHTA and FQGNSA. The chain's CDR3 is CASSLSSGSTTDTQYF. The CDR3 DNA sequence: TGTGCCAGCAGCCTATCTAGCGGGAGTACGACAGATACGCAGTATTTT.

This chain joins TRBV19 and TRBJ1-1, with TRBD1 identical over 9 bases. Germline V lookup: CDR1 LNHDA, CDR2 SQIVND (reference sequence). The CDR3 length is 15 residues. J was trimmed by 9 bases and V by 7 bases; bases with no gene match: 15. In nucleotides, the CDR3 is TGTGCCAGTACCCCTCTCCGGGACAGGGTGTCCCAAGCTTTCTTT. This encodes CASTPLRDRVSQAFF.

The V call is TRBV19, the J call TRBJ1-1; D is unclear. V lost 3 bases and J lost 5, with 16 bases in between. CDR1 and CDR2 from the germline V gene are LNHDA and SQIVND (reference sequence). The CDR3 runs 15 residues. The CDR3 sequence is CASSIPAGRVTEAFF. CDR3 coding DNA: TGTGCCAGTAGTATCCCGGCTGGGAGGGTTACTGAAGCTTTCTTT. Looking up the rest from reference TRBV19 and TRBJ1-1 gives the full variable domain: DGGITQSPKYLFRKEGQNVTLSCEQNLNHDAMYWYRQDPGQGLRLIYYSQIVNDFQKGDIAEGYSVSREKKESFPLTVTSAQKNPTAFYLCASSIPAGRVTEAFFGQGTRLTVV.

This chain connects TRBV30 to TRBJ2-2, with D possibly being TRBD2 (7 bases). Germline CDR1 and CDR2: GTSNPN and SVGIG (reference sequence). V shed 0 bases and J shed 4 bases, with 12 bases lying between them. The CDR3 extends over 15 amino acids. The CDR3 DNA reads TGTGCCTGGAGTGTAGGGGGGGTCGTCACCGGGGAGCTGTTTTTT. Translation gives CAWSVGGVVTGELFF.

In this sample, this clone turned up once. The chain joins TRBV4-1 to TRBJ2-1, with TRBD2 identical over 8 bases. Germline CDR1 MGHRA, CDR2 YSYEKL. The CDR3 length is 13 residues. With V trimmed by 5 bases and J by 6 bases, 3 bases remained unmatched. The CDR3 nucleotides are TGCGCCAGCAGCTTGGCGGGAGGCAATGAGCAGTTCTTC. It encodes CASSLAGGNEQFF.

This chain connects TRBV10-3 to TRBJ2-7, with D possibly matching TRBD2 (6 bases). This CDR3 region has 15 residues. Trimming stripped 8 bases from V and 0 bases from J, with 17 bases between. CDR1 and CDR2 from the germline V gene are ENHRY and SYGVKD. The DNA of the CDR3 is TGTGCCATCTGGAGCGGCGGAGGGACCTCCTACGAGCAGTACTTC. As protein: CAIWSGGGTSYEQYF.

The V gene is TRBV6-2 or TRBV6-3, the J gene TRBJ2-1, with 10 bases aligning to TRBD2. V lost 5 bases and J lost 5; bases outside the gene matches: 9. CDR3 size: 16 residues. Germline CDR1 and CDR2: MNHEY and SVGEGT. The CDR3, as DNA: TGTGCCAGCAGTGGATCACTAGCGGGGCGCGACAATGAGCAGTTCTTC. It is translated as CASSGSLAGRDNEQFF.

The chain carries TRBV5-1 and TRBJ2-3, with 14 bases identical to TRBD2. The CDR3 totals 16 residues. V was pared by 4 bases and J by 4 bases, with 5 bases of the junction left unmatched. Germline assignment: CDR1 SGHRS and CDR2 YFSETQ. The CDR3 DNA reads TGCGCCAGCAGCACCGGACTAGCGGGAGGCCCAGATACGCAGTATTTT. It yields the protein CASSTGLAGGPDTQYF.

The chain is built from TRBV27 and TRBJ2-2, with 9 bases matching TRBD1. Germline trimming cut 3 bases from V and 5 bases from J; bases unmatched to any gene: 4. The CDR3 consists of 15 residues. CDR1 is MNHEY, CDR2 SMNVEV, per germline (reference sequence). The CDR3 here is CASSFTGGGTGELFF. CDR3 DNA: TGTGCCAGCAGTTTTACAGGGGGCGGTACCGGGGAGCTGTTTTTT.

The gene calls are TRBV5-1 and TRBJ1-1; D possibly corresponds to TRBD1 (6 bases). V was cut by 1 base and J by 1 base, with 11 bases left in between. CDR3 length: 15 amino acids. From germline, CDR1 is SGHRS and CDR2 YFSETQ. The CDR3 sequence is CASSLLGAKNTEAFF. The CDR3 DNA reads as TGCGCCAGCAGCTTGTTGGGGGCGAAGAACACTGAAGCTTTCTTT.

The V call is TRBV7-2, the J call TRBJ1-5; 8 bases fit TRBD1. Trimming took 4 bases from V and 6 from J; bases not matched to a gene: 5. Germline V gene sequence: CDR1 SGHTA, CDR2 FQGNSA. The CDR3 contains 14 residues. The CDR3, as DNA: TGTGCCAGCAGCTCACGGACAGGGTCTCAGCCCCAGCATTTT. Translated: CASSSRTGSQPQHF.

This CDR3 is CASSIVGGNTEAFF. For the CDR3, the DNA is TGTGCCAGTAGTATTGTAGGAGGGAACACTGAAGCTTTCTTT. The chain joins TRBV19 to TRBJ1-1; D call uncertain. V lost 3 bases, J lost 1 base, and 9 bases lay in between. In germline, CDR1 is LNHDA, CDR2 SQIVND (reference sequence). This CDR3 spans 14 amino acids.

The CDR3 reads CAWRVQGAVNYGYTF. Written as DNA, the CDR3 is TGTGCCTGGAGGGTACAGGGGGCGGTTAACTATGGCTACACCTTC. The V gene is TRBV30, the J gene TRBJ1-2; TRBD1 agrees at 9 bases. The ends lost 3 bases at V and 1 base at J; junction bases unmatched: 6. Germline CDR1 reads GTSNPN; CDR2 reads SVGIG (reference sequence). This CDR3 is 15 amino acids long. Looking up the rest from reference TRBV30 and TRBJ1-2 gives the full variable domain: SQTIHQWPATLVQPVGSPLSLECTVEGTSNPNLYWYRQAAGRGLQLLFYSVGIGQISSEVPQNLSASRPQDRQFILSSKKLLLSDSGFYLCAWRVQGAVNYGYTFGSGTRLTVV.

The rearrangement joins TRBV5-1 to TRBJ2-4; a possible D gene is TRBD2 (6 bases). V gave up 4 bases and J gave up 8 bases, with 16 bases separating them. CDR1 and CDR2 (germline): SGHRS, YFSETQ. CDR3 size: 14 residues. CDR3 nucleotides: TGCGCCAGCAGCCCCGGGGGTGTTCGGGACATTCAGTACTTC. Encoded protein: CASSPGGVRDIQYF. The whole variable domain, remainder taken from reference TRBV5-1 and TRBJ2-4, is KAGVTQTPRYLIKTRGQQVTLSCSPISGHRSVSWYQQTPGQGLQFLFEYFSETQRNKGNFPGRFSGRQFSNSRSEMNVSTLELGDSALYLCASSPGGVRDIQYFGAGTRLSVL.

V gene TRBV14 combines with J gene TRBJ2-7; TRBD1 matches 7 bases. The junction had 19 bases not matched to a gene; V was cut back by 8 bases and J by 3 bases. Germline-derived CDR1 and CDR2 are SGHDN and FVKESK. The CDR3 is 17 amino acids. The CDR3, as DNA: TGTGCCAGCCGTATCCGACAGGGCGACCAAAAAAACTACGAGCAGTACTTC. It is translated as CASRIRQGDQKNYEQYF.

The chain carries TRBV27 and TRBJ1-4, with TRBD1 matching 8 bases. Germline V gene sequence: CDR1 MNHEY, CDR2 SMNVEV (reference sequence). This CDR3 is built from 17 residues. The J segment lost 3 bases and the V segment lost 5 bases, leaving 11 bases of the junction unmatched. The CDR3 reads CASSPRTGSGANEKLFF. CDR3 DNA: TGTGCCAGCAGTCCTAGGACAGGGAGTGGGGCTAATGAAAAACTGTTTTTT.

This clone was seen more than once but under ten times. The chain is built from TRBV28 and TRBJ2-1, with 10 bases that match TRBD2. Per the germline V gene, CDR1 is MDHEN and CDR2 is SYDVKM. After removal of 3 bases from V and 6 bases from J, the junction contained 14 bases not matched to a gene. The CDR3 consists of 18 residues. The DNA for the CDR3 is TGTGCCAGCAGTTTCAAGATACTAGCGGGACAACTACTCAATGAGCAGTTCTTC. It translates to CASSFKILAGQLLNEQFF.

This chain uses TRBV6-6 with TRBJ1-1; tentative D call: TRBD1 (5 bases). V was pared by 2 bases and J by 5 bases, with 12 bases between. The CDR3 contains 14 residues. Germline lookup yields CDR1 MNHNY and CDR2 SVGAGI (reference sequence). The CDR3 sequence is CASSYGQGGTEAFF. CDR3 sequence (DNA): TGTGCCAGCAGTTACGGCCAGGGTGGGACTGAAGCTTTCTTT.

The chain recombines TRBV24-1 with TRBJ2-3; D unresolved. The germline CDR1 and CDR2 sequences are KGHDR and SFDVKD. The CDR3 contains 13 residues. Trimming took 5 bases from V and 4 from J, leaving 9 bases between them. The CDR3 bases are TGTGCCACCAGTGCCCCGTTCGCAGATACGCAGTATTTT. It codes for CATSAPFADTQYF.

The chain couples TRBV6-6 to TRBJ2-2; 7 bases map to TRBD1. There are 14 residues in the CDR3. Germline CDR1 and CDR2: MNHNY and SVGAGI (reference sequence). With V trimmed by 10 bases and J by 6 bases, 11 bases remained unmatched. CDR3: CATSMQGVPGELFF. In DNA form, the CDR3 reads TGTGCCACTTCGATGCAGGGGGTCCCCGGGGAGCTGTTTTTT.

The chain uses TRBV18 and TRBJ2-3, with 13 bases matching TRBD2. The CDR3 length is 17 residues. The germline V gene encodes CDR1 KGHSH and CDR2 LQKENI. The V and J ends lost 1 base and 3 bases, in that order; junction bases with no gene match: 4. The CDR3, as DNA: TGTGCCAGCTCACCACGGACTAGCGGGAGTAGGACAGATACGCAGTATTTT. Its protein is CASSPRTSGSRTDTQYF. The variable domain in full, completed from reference TRBV18 and TRBJ2-3, reads NAGVMQNPRHLVRRRGQEARLRCSPMKGHSHVYWYRQLPEEGLKFMVYLQKENIIDESGMPKERFSAEFPKEGPSILRIQQVVRGDSAAYFCASSPRTSGSRTDTQYFGPGTRLTVL.

V gene TRBV6-4 combines with J gene TRBJ2-7; weak D call: TRBD2 (5 bases). Deletions cut 2 bases from V and 6 bases from J, with 8 bases between. The CDR3 consists of 12 residues. Per the germline V gene, CDR1 is MRHNA and CDR2 is SNTAGT. In DNA form, the CDR3 reads TGTGCCAGCAGTGACGCCCGGGGCGAGCAGTACTTC. This sequence encodes CASSDARGEQYF.

The chain has TRBV4-3 and TRBJ1-2; D not resolved. Germline V gene sequence: CDR1 LGHNA, CDR2 YSLEER. V was clipped by 4 bases and J by 0 bases, with 12 bases between them. CDR3 length equals 15 residues. The CDR3 here is CASSPGVVSNYGYTF. The DNA for the CDR3 is TGCGCCAGCAGCCCCGGAGTAGTTTCTAACTATGGCTACACCTTC.

V and J are TRBV30 and TRBJ1-4, with a weak D call TRBD1 (5 bases). This CDR3 contains 12 residues. CDR1 is GTSNPN and CDR2 is SVGIG in the germline V gene (reference sequence). The germline V and J ends were trimmed by 0 bases and 10 bases, with 9 bases remaining between them. The CDR3 region has the DNA TGTGCCTGGAGTGTAAGCGGGACAAAACTGTTTTTT. Translation gives CAWSVSGTKLFF.